Each of the 18 T cell receptor beta chains below was sequenced from the same sample in a study of T cells in Graves' hyperthyroidism and ophthalmopathy. TCR beta CDR3 regions were amplified from RNA transcripts. During a first-round RT-PCR of the TCR CDR3, the HTBI primer set was used. TCRdb processed the multiplex PCR reads anew with MiXCR; each CDR3 protein has one entry. The sample yields around 350,000 distinct CDR3 sequences, 15% to 17% seen once. Sequenced material: blood. These receptors all stem from a woman aged 18-29 years with Graves' hyperthyroidism that later progressed to Graves' ophthalmopathy.

The chain has TRBV28 and TRBJ2-7, with 11 bases fitting TRBD2. The germline CDR1 and CDR2 sequences are MDHEN and SYDVKM. The CDR3 has 16 residues. With V trimmed by 6 bases and J by 1 base, 8 bases remained unmatched. This CDR3 reads CASSPITSGRSYEQYF. The CDR3 DNA sequence: TGTGCCAGCAGCCCGATCACTAGCGGGAGATCCTACGAGCAGTACTTC. Full variable domain (remainder filled in from reference TRBV28 and TRBJ2-7): DVKVTQSSRYLVKRTGEKVFLECVQDMDHENMFWYRQDPGLGLRLIYFSYDVKMKEKGDIPEGYSVSREKKERFSLILESASTNQTSMYLCASSPITSGRSYEQYFGPGTRLTVT.

The rearrangement joins TRBV9 to TRBJ2-7, with TRBD1 matching 10 bases. CDR1 is SGDLS and CDR2 is YYNGEE in the germline V gene. This CDR3 comprises 15 residues. J gave up 5 bases and V 0 bases, and 5 bases lay outside the gene matches. CDR3 protein: CASSVAGQGFNEQYF. The CDR3 coding sequence is TGTGCCAGCAGCGTAGCGGGACAGGGGTTCAACGAGCAGTACTTC.

At least ten counts were recorded for this clonotype. The chain joins TRBV12-3 or TRBV12-4 to TRBJ1-5; D uncertain. The CDR3 spans 14 residues. V lost 8 bases to trimming and J lost 4 bases, with 15 bases between them. CDR3 in DNA: TGTGCCAGCTCCTCTCAGTCGGGAAATCAGCCCCAGCATTTT. Its protein is CASSSQSGNQPQHF.

This clonotype was observed a few times. V usage is TRBV4-1 and J usage is TRBJ1-5, with 7 bases fitting TRBD1. The CDR3 extends over 13 amino acids. Germline trimming cut 8 bases from V and 3 bases from J; bases unmatched to any gene: 4. CDR1 MGHRA and CDR2 YSYEKL come from the germline V gene. The CDR3 DNA sequence: TGCGCCAGCGCGACAGGGAACAATCAGCCCCAGCATTTT. Translating it yields CASATGNNQPQHF.

In this sample, this clonotype turned up a few times. The genes are TRBV6-5 and TRBJ2-2; 8 nucleotides align to TRBD2. CDR1 MNHEY and CDR2 SVGAGI come from the germline V gene. V trimming: 2 bases; J trimming: 6 bases; junction bases outside the gene matches: 11. The CDR3 is 17 amino acids. As DNA, the CDR3 is TGTGCCAGCAGTTACGGGGTGTCGGGAGGGCCCCCCGGGGAGCTGTTTTTT. Translation: CASSYGVSGGPPGELFF.

This clonotype was observed many times. The chain joins TRBV27 to TRBJ1-5, with D unresolved. This CDR3 spans 14 amino acids. The germline V and J ends were trimmed by 3 bases and 4 bases, with 10 bases remaining between them. The germline V gene has CDR1 MNHEY and CDR2 SMNVEV (reference sequence). Here the CDR3 DNA reads TGTGCCAGCAGTTTTGGACGCATTAATCAGCCCCAGCATTTT. Its translation is CASSFGRINQPQHF.

This clonotype was seen many times. The J gene is TRBJ2-1, the V gene TRBV28; D may be TRBD1 (5 bases). The CDR3 runs to 15 residues. The germline V gene has CDR1 MDHEN and CDR2 SYDVKM. Trimming pared 5 bases from V and 1 base from J, leaving 12 bases between. For the CDR3, the DNA is TGTGCCAGCAGTCGAGACAGTTCATCCTACAATGAGCAGTTCTTC. Its protein is CASSRDSSSYNEQFF.

This clonotype occurred once. This chain uses TRBV28 with TRBJ2-4, with TRBD1 identical over 9 bases. J gave up 4 bases and V 6 bases, and 4 bases lay outside the gene matches. Germline-derived CDR1 and CDR2 are MDHEN and SYDVKM. The CDR3 is made up of 14 amino acids. CDR3 region: CASRVQGAKNIQYF. As DNA, the CDR3 is TGTGCCAGCAGGGTACAGGGGGCTAAAAACATTCAGTACTTC.

V and J are TRBV6-2 or TRBV6-3 and TRBJ2-1; TRBD2 matches at 15 bases. Germline V gene lookup returns CDR1 MNHEY and CDR2 SVGEGT. J gave up 5 bases and V 5 bases, and 1 base lay outside the gene matches. The CDR3 totals 15 residues. CDR3: CASSGTSGGNNEQFF. As DNA, the CDR3 is TGTGCCAGCAGTGGGACTAGCGGGGGGAACAATGAGCAGTTCTTC.

V and J are TRBV10-3 and TRBJ2-1; 11 bases are shared with TRBD2. After removal of 5 bases from V and 7 bases from J, the junction contained 10 bases not matched to a gene. This CDR3 region has 16 residues. CDR1 is ENHRY, CDR2 SYGVKD, per germline. CDR3 nucleotide sequence: TGTGCCATCAGTCCTTATAGCGGGAGGGCATATAATGAGCAGTTCTTC. It yields the protein CAISPYSGRAYNEQFF.

This clonotype showed up many times. The rearrangement uses TRBV13 and TRBJ1-5; D is unresolved. The CDR3 spans 15 residues. CDR1 is PRHDT, CDR2 FYEKMQ, per germline (reference sequence). V was trimmed by 0 bases and J by 4 bases, leaving 10 bases between them. DNA for the CDR3: TGTGCCAGCAGCTTAGGCCTTGGGGATAATCAGCCCCAGCATTTT. Translation: CASSLGLGDNQPQHF.

This clonotype was found many times. This chain connects TRBV10-3 to TRBJ2-2; TRBD2 agrees at 12 bases. The CDR3 length is 17 residues. Unmatched junction bases numbered 4, after V lost 5 bases and J lost 0 bases. The germline V gene encodes CDR1 ENHRY and CDR2 SYGVKD. The CDR3 here is CAISMGLAGSNTGELFF. The CDR3, as DNA: TGTGCCATCAGTATGGGACTAGCGGGCTCGAACACCGGGGAGCTGTTTTTT.

There are many counts of this clonotype. The rearrangement joins TRBV2 to TRBJ1-4; D gene ambiguous. V lost 1 base and J 5 bases, leaving 11 bases between the germline ends. The CDR3 runs to 15 residues. Germline-derived CDR1 and CDR2 are SNHLY and FYNNEI. The CDR3 here is CASSEGTGKNEKLFF. CDR3 in DNA: TGTGCCAGCAGTGAAGGAACGGGAAAGAATGAAAAACTGTTTTTT.

This clonotype has a handful of counts. The genes are TRBV28 and TRBJ1-5; no firm D call. Trimming took off 7 bases at V and 4 bases at J, with 11 bases between the two ends. The germline V gene encodes CDR1 MDHEN and CDR2 SYDVKM. The CDR3 has 13 residues. The CDR3 DNA reads TGTGCCAGCACCCGGGATCCTAATCAGCCCCAGCATTTT. Translating it yields CASTRDPNQPQHF.

The gene calls are TRBV20-1 and TRBJ2-2, with 11 bases that match TRBD2. The J segment lost 8 bases and the V segment lost 5 bases, leaving 10 bases of the junction unmatched. The CDR3 has 15 residues. In germline, CDR1 is DFQATT, CDR2 SNEGSKA (reference sequence). The CDR3 DNA sequence: TGCAGTGCTTATGGACTAGCGGGTGTAGGGGGGGAGCTGTTTTTT. Translated: CSAYGLAGVGGELFF.

Ten or more counts support this clonotype. The V and J genes are TRBV20-1 and TRBJ2-7; no firm D call. Per germline, CDR1 DFQATT and CDR2 SNEGSKA (reference sequence). V was cut by 3 bases and J by 2 bases, with 8 bases left in between. The CDR3 extends over 12 amino acids. The CDR3, as DNA: TGCAGTGCTAGTGGCCAGGCCTACGAGCAGTACTTC. Residues: CSASGQAYEQYF.

This clonotype appeared a few times. The chain couples TRBV4-1 to TRBJ1-1, with TRBD1 matching 7 bases. The germline gives CDR1 MGHRA, CDR2 YSYEKL. Trimming took 2 bases from V and 4 from J; bases not matched to a gene: 1. This CDR3 region has 13 residues. This CDR3 is CASSQTGATEAFF. The CDR3 region has the DNA TGCGCCAGCAGCCAAACAGGGGCCACTGAAGCTTTCTTT.

The J gene is TRBJ1-6, the V gene TRBV7-9; tentative D call: TRBD1 (5 bases). The CDR3 contains 16 residues. Germline values: CDR1 SEHNR, CDR2 FQNEAQ (reference sequence). Between the trimmed V and J ends, which lost 3 bases and 9 bases, there was a span of 18 bases. Here the CDR3 reads CASSLMRARETSPLHF. Written as DNA, the CDR3 is TGTGCCAGCAGCTTGATGCGCGCCAGGGAAACTTCACCCCTCCACTTT.